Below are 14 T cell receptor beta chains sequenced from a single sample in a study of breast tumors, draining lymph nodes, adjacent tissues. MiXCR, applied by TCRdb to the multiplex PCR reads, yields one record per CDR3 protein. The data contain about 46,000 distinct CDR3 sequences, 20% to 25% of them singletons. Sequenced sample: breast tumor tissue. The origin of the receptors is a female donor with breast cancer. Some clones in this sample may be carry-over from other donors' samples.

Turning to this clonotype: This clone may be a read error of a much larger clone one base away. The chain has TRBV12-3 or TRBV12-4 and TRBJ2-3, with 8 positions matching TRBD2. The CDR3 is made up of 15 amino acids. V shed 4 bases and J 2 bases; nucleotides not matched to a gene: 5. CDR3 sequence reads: CASSSLAGSTDTQYF. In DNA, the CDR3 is TGTGCCAGCAGTTCATTAGCGGGATCCACAGATACGCAGTATTTT.

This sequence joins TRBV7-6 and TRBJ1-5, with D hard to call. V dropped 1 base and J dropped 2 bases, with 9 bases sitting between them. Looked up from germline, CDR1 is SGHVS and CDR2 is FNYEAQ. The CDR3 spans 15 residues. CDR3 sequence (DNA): TGTGCCAGCAGCTTAGAGGAGGGAGGCAATCAGCCCCAGCATTTT. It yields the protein CASSLEEGGNQPQHF.

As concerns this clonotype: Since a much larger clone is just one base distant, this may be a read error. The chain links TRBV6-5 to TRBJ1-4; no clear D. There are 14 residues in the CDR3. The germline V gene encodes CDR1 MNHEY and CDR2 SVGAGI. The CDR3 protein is CASSSPPFEPKPFF. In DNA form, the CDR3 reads TGTGCCAGCAGTTCACCCCCCTTCGAGCCTAAACCGTTTTTT.

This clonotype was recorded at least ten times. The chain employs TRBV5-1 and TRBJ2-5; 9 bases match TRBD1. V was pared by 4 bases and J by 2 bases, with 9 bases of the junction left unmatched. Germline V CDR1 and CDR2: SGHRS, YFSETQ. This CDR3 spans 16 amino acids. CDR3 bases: TGCGCCAGCAGCCCACCAGGGACAGGGCAGCAAGAGACCCAGTACTTC. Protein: CASSPPGTGQQETQYF.

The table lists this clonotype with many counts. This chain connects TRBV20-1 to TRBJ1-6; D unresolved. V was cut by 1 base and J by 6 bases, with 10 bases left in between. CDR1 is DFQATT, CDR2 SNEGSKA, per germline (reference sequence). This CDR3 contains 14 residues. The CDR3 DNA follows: TGCAGTGCTAGAGTGGGCAGTAGTAATTCACCCCTCCACTTT. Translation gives CSARVGSSNSPLHF.

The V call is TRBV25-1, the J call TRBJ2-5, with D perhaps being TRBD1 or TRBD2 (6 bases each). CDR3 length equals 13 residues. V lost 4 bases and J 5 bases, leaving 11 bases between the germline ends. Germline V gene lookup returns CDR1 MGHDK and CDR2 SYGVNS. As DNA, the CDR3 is TGTGCCAGCAGTGTGGGGGGCTTGGAGACCCAGTACTTC. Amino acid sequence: CASSVGGLETQYF.

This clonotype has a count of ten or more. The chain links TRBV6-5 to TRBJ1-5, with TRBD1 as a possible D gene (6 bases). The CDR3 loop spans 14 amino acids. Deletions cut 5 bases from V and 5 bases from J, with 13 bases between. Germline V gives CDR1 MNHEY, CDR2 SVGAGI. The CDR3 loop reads CASSPGAAYQPQHF. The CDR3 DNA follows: TGTGCCAGCAGTCCAGGGGCCGCATATCAGCCCCAGCATTTT.

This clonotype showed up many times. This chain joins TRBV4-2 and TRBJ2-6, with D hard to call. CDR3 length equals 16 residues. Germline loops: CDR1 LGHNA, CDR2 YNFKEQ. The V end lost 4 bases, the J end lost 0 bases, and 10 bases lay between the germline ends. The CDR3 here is CASSPPRNSGANVLTF. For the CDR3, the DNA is TGTGCCAGCAGCCCCCCTCGGAACTCTGGGGCCAACGTCCTGACTTTC.

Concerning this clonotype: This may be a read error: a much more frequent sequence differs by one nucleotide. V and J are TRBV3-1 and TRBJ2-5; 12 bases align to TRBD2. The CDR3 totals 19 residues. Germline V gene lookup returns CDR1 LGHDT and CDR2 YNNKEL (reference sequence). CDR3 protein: CASSQGTPGLAGFGETQSF. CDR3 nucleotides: TGTGCCAGCAGCCAAGGGACTCCGGGACTAGCGGGTTTCGGGGAGACCCAGTCCTTC.

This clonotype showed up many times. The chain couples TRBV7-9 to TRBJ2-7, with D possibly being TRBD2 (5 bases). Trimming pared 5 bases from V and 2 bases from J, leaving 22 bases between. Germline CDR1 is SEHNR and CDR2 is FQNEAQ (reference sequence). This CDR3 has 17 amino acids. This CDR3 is CASSLLPAGRNTYEQYF. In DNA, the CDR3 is TGTGCCAGCAGCCTCCTCCCCGCGGGCCGTAATACCTACGAGCAGTACTTC.

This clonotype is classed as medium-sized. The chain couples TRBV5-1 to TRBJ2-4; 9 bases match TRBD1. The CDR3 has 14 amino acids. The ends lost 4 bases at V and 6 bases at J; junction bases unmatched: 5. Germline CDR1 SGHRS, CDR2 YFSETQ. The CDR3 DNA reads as TGCGCCAGCAGCGAGGGACAGGGTGGAAACATTCAGTACTTC. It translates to CASSEGQGGNIQYF.

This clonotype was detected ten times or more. The CDR3 reads CSARDQPGGSPETQYF. CDR3 nucleotides: TGCAGTGCTAGAGATCAACCGGGGGGATCCCCAGAGACCCAGTACTTC. The rearrangement joins TRBV20-1 to TRBJ2-5, with 7 bases lining up with TRBD2. The CDR3 extends over 16 amino acids. Germline CDR1 and CDR2: DFQATT and SNEGSKA (reference sequence). V lost 0 bases and J lost 4; bases outside the gene matches: 11.

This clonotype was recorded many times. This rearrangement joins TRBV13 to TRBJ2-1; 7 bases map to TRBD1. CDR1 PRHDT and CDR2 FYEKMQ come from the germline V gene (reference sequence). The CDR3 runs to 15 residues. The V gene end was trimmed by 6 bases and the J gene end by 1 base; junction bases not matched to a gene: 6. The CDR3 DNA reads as TGTGCCAGCAGTCGAGGGGGCAGGTCCTACAATGAGCAGTTCTTC. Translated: CASSRGGRSYNEQFF.

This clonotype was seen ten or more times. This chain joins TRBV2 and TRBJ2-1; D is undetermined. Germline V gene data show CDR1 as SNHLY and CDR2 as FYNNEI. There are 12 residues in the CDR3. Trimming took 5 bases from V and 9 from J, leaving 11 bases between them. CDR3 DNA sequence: TGTGCCAGCAGTCCCTACGAGGCTGAGCAGTTCTTC. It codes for CASSPYEAEQFF. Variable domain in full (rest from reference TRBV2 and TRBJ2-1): EPEVTQTPSHQVTQMGQEVILRCVPISNHLYFYWYRQILGQKVEFLVSFYNNEISEKSEIFDDQFSVERPDGSNFTLKIRSTKLEDSAMYFCASSPYEAEQFFGPGTRLTVL.